These T cell receptor beta chains were read from a single sample in a study of PD-L1 blockade in urothelial cancer. TCRdb keeps only in-frame clones here, not all; method: immunoSEQ multiplex PCR. The data contain about 45,000 clones, about 90% of them singletons. The material was PBMCs, obtained around atezolizumab (anti-PD-L1) treatment. These receptors came from an older man with urothelial cancer. CDR3s include the opening cysteine and the closing phenylalanine or tryptophan. A D gene is named only where the DNA matches it firmly. Some rows have no size entry. The others give once, few or many, or a class for an expanded clone.

J: TRBJ2-1
V: TRBV5-1
size: .
length: 15
D: TRBD1
CDR3: CASSRDSGNYNEQFF
DNA: TGCGCCAGCAGCAGGGACAGTGGGAATTACAATGAGCAGTTCTTC

J: TRBJ2-5
V: TRBV28
size: .
length: 14
D: TRBD1
CDR3: CASSRQGVQETQYF
DNA: TGTGCCAGCAGTCGGCAGGGGGTCCAAGAGACCCAGTACTTC

J: TRBJ2-1
V: TRBV10-2
size: .
length: 15
D: TRBD2
CDR3: CASSEFGGGYNEQFF
DNA: TGCGCCAGCAGTGAGTTTGGGGGGGGGTACAATGAGCAGTTCTTC

J: TRBJ2-2
V: TRBV19
size: .
length: 12
D: .
CDR3: CASSLNTGELFF
DNA: TGTGCCAGTAGTCTTAACACCGGGGAGCTGTTTTTT

J: TRBJ2-7
V: TRBV13
size: .
length: 16
D: .
CDR3: CASSFVSGATPYEQYF
DNA: TGTGCCAGCAGCTTCGTTAGCGGCGCTACACCCTACGAGCAGTACTTC

J: TRBJ2-1
V: TRBV6-1
size: .
length: 16
D: TRBD2
CDR3: CASSEALGLGGNEQFF
DNA: TGTGCCAGCAGTGAAGCGCTGGGACTAGGGGGGAATGAGCAGTTCTTC

J: TRBJ1-4
V: TRBV28
size: .
length: 15
D: .
CDR3: CASSLGGGTNEKLFF
DNA: TGTGCCAGCAGTTTAGGGGGGGGCACTAATGAAAAACTGTTTTTT

J: TRBJ2-5
V: TRBV5-6
size: .
length: 13
D: .
CDR3: CASSLRTGETQYF
DNA: TGTGCCAGCAGCCTTCGGACTGGGGAGACCCAGTACTTC

J: TRBJ2-3
V: TRBV19
size: .
length: 14
D: TRBD2
CDR3: CAIAVGGSADTQYF
DNA: TGTGCCATCGCGGTGGGGGGGAGTGCAGATACGCAGTATTTT

J: TRBJ2-7
V: TRBV27
size: .
length: 15
D: .
CDR3: CASSLSWQGSHEQYF
DNA: TGTGCCAGCAGTTTAAGTTGGCAGGGGAGCCACGAGCAGTACTTC

J: TRBJ1-4
V: TRBV30
size: .
length: 16
D: .
CDR3: CAWSGWVRATNEKLFF
DNA: TGTGCCTGGAGTGGCTGGGTTCGGGCAACTAATGAAAAACTGTTTTTT

J: TRBJ2-5
V: TRBV5-6
size: .
length: 13
D: .
CDR3: CASSRGQIETQYF
DNA: TGTGCCAGCAGCCGTGGACAAATAGAGACCCAGTACTTC

J: TRBJ2-3
V: TRBV28
size: .
length: 15
D: TRBD2
CDR3: CASSSELAGLDTQYF
DNA: TGTGCCAGCAGCTCAGAACTAGCGGGCCTAGATACGCAGTATTTT

J: TRBJ2-7
V: TRBV2
size: .
length: 12
D: TRBD1
CDR3: CASRRDRGEQYF
DNA: TGTGCCAGCAGAAGGGACAGAGGCGAGCAGTACTTC

J: TRBJ2-1
V: TRBV7-3
size: .
length: 14
D: TRBD2
CDR3: CASSLVSGTDEQFF
DNA: TGTGCCAGCAGCTTGGTCAGCGGGACTGATGAGCAGTTCTTC

J: TRBJ2-7
V: TRBV7-6
size: .
length: 14
D: .
CDR3: CASSPRQSSYEQYF
DNA: TGTGCCAGCAGCCCGCGACAGAGCTCCTACGAGCAGTACTTC

J: TRBJ2-7
V: TRBV5-1
size: .
length: 15
D: TRBD2
CDR3: CASSWGTSGSYEQYF
DNA: TGCGCCAGCAGCTGGGGGACTAGCGGGTCGTACGAGCAGTACTTC

J: TRBJ2-5
V: TRBV7-6
size: .
length: 17
D: TRBD2
CDR3: CASSLGGGRTLKETQYF
DNA: TGTGCCAGCAGCTTAGGTGGCGGGAGGACCCTAAAAGAGACCCAGTACTTC

J: TRBJ1-1
V: TRBV28
size: .
length: 14
D: .
CDR3: CASSLGGVRTEAFF
DNA: TGTGCCAGCAGCTTGGGGGGGGTTAGGACTGAAGCTTTCTTT

J: TRBJ2-1
V: TRBV9
size: .
length: 15
D: TRBD2
CDR3: CASSVTSGRNNEQFF
DNA: TGTGCCAGCAGCGTAACTAGCGGGAGGAACAATGAGCAGTTCTTC

J: TRBJ2-5
V: TRBV28
size: .
length: 17
D: .
CDR3: CASSFRTHLTSQETQYF
DNA: TGTGCCAGCAGTTTCCGAACCCACTTGACTAGCCAAGAGACCCAGTACTTC

J: TRBJ2-7
V: TRBV5-1
size: .
length: 15
D: TRBD1
CDR3: CASSPGTGGPYEQYF
DNA: TGCGCCAGCAGCCCCGGGACAGGGGGCCCCTACGAGCAGTACTTC

J: TRBJ2-5
V: TRBV7-8
size: .
length: 13
D: .
CDR3: CASSLSGVETQYF
DNA: TGTGCCAGCAGCTTATCGGGGGTTGAGACCCAGTACTTC

J: TRBJ2-1
V: TRBV29-1
size: .
length: 17
D: TRBD2
CDR3: CSVEDWTSGTSYNEQFF
DNA: TGCAGCGTTGAAGATTGGACTAGCGGGACCTCCTACAATGAGCAGTTCTTC

J: TRBJ1-2
V: TRBV10-1
size: few
length: 16
D: .
CDR3: CASSEYESGTNYGYTF
DNA: TGCGCCAGCAGTGAGTACGAATCAGGGACTAACTATGGCTACACCTTC

J: TRBJ2-7
V: TRBV4-1
size: .
length: 19
D: TRBD2
CDR3: CASSQEGTSVSLRTYEQYF
DNA: TGCGCCAGCAGCCAAGAGGGGACTAGCGTATCTCTCCGCACCTACGAGCAGTACTTC

J: TRBJ2-7
V: TRBV6-1
size: .
length: 14
D: TRBD1
CDR3: CASNPRDRGYEQYF
DNA: TGTGCCAGCAACCCCCGGGACAGGGGCTACGAGCAGTACTTC

J: TRBJ2-7
V: TRBV27
size: .
length: 15
D: .
CDR3: CASSPSVAFSYEQYF
DNA: TGTGCCAGCAGTCCCAGTGTGGCCTTTTCCTACGAGCAGTACTTC

J: TRBJ2-5
V: TRBV29-1
size: .
length: 14
D: TRBD2
CDR3: CSATGGRGQETQYF
DNA: TGCAGCGCTACGGGAGGGAGAGGGCAAGAGACCCAGTACTTC

J: TRBJ2-1
V: TRBV6-5
size: .
length: 14
D: TRBD2
CDR3: CASTQRGSYNEQFF
DNA: TGTGCCAGCACCCAGCGGGGCTCCTACAATGAGCAGTTCTTC

J: TRBJ1-4
V: TRBV5-6
size: .
length: 17
D: TRBD1
CDR3: CASSCRFEGQGCEKLFF
DNA: TGTGCCAGCAGCTGTAGATTCGAGGGACAGGGGTGTGAAAAACTGTTTTTT

J: TRBJ2-7
V: TRBV2
size: .
length: 15
D: .
CDR3: CASSESGGKAGEQYF
DNA: TGTGCCAGCAGTGAATCGGGCGGGAAAGCCGGCGAGCAGTACTTC

J: TRBJ2-3
V: TRBV10-3
size: once
length: 15
D: .
CDR3: CAISEREFGTDTQYF
DNA: TGTGCCATCAGTGAGCGGGAGTTCGGCACAGATACGCAGTATTTT